The rows below give T cell receptor beta chains drawn from one sample of a study of blood T cell repertoires in COVID-19. TCRdb's table, derived via immunoSEQ multiplex PCR, lists solely in-frame clones and lacks some. The sample includes 250,000 to 400,000 clones, under 90% of them seen just once. The specimen sequenced was PBMCs or T cells enriched from blood (not recorded which). The source of these receptors is a man between 60 and 75 years old who had recovered from COVID-19. The CDR3 runs from the conserved cysteine through the conserved F or W. Fields, in order: clone size, D gene, J gene, V gene, CDR3 DNA, CDR3 protein. The D gene is left open where the match is weak. Some rows have no size entry. The others give once, few or many, or a class for an expanded clone.

clone size: .
D gene: TRBD1
J gene: TRBJ2-5
V gene: TRBV2
CDR3 DNA: TGTGCCAGCAGTTCCCGGGACAGGGGCGATCGGGAGACCCAGTACTTC
CDR3 protein: CASSSRDRGDRETQYF

clone size: .
D gene: TRBD1
J gene: TRBJ1-4
V gene: TRBV28
CDR3 DNA: TGTGCCAGCCGAGGGGCTGGGACAGGGCAGGATGAAAAACTGTTTTTT
CDR3 protein: CASRGAGTGQDEKLFF

clone size: .
D gene: .
J gene: TRBJ1-1
V gene: TRBV28
CDR3 DNA: TGTGCCAGCAGTTTATCGAAGCGGACTGAAGCTTTCTTT
CDR3 protein: CASSLSKRTEAFF

clone size: .
D gene: TRBD1
J gene: TRBJ2-7
V gene: TRBV6-2/TRBV6-3
CDR3 DNA: TGTGCCAGCAGTTACTCGGTCAGGGGGCACTCCTACGAGCAGTACTTC
CDR3 protein: CASSYSVRGHSYEQYF

clone size: .
D gene: .
J gene: TRBJ1-6
V gene: TRBV2
CDR3 DNA: TGTGCCAGCAGAGCGTCGGGGGGGCGCGGTAATTCACCCCTCCACTTT
CDR3 protein: CASRASGGRGNSPLHF

clone size: .
D gene: TRBD1
J gene: TRBJ2-7
V gene: TRBV5-4
CDR3 DNA: TGTGCCAGCAATAATCCAGGGGGCCACGAGCAGTACTTC
CDR3 protein: CASNNPGGHEQYF

clone size: .
D gene: TRBD2
J gene: TRBJ2-2
V gene: TRBV29-1
CDR3 DNA: TGCAGCGTTCGACTAGCGGGAGGCCGGGGGACCGGGGAGCTGTTTTTT
CDR3 protein: CSVRLAGGRGTGELFF

clone size: .
D gene: .
J gene: TRBJ2-3
V gene: TRBV7-9
CDR3 DNA: TGTGCCAGCAGCTTAGGGGGGGAAGTGGCTACTAGCACAGATACGCAGTATTTT
CDR3 protein: CASSLGGEVATSTDTQYF

clone size: .
D gene: .
J gene: TRBJ1-1
V gene: TRBV3-1/TRBV3-2
CDR3 DNA: TGTGCCAGCAGCCAAGGTGGCCGGGGGGGGGCTTTCTTT
CDR3 protein: CASSQGGRGGAFF

clone size: few
D gene: .
J gene: TRBJ2-6
V gene: TRBV28
CDR3 DNA: TGTGCCAGCAGCCGACAGCTCTCTGGGGCCAACGTCCTGACTTTC
CDR3 protein: CASSRQLSGANVLTF

clone size: .
D gene: TRBD2
J gene: TRBJ2-7
V gene: TRBV6-5
CDR3 DNA: TGTGCTACGAGGGCGGGAGGCGAGAGTGACGAGCAGTACTTC
CDR3 protein: CATRAGGESDEQYF

clone size: .
D gene: .
J gene: TRBJ2-6
V gene: TRBV19
CDR3 DNA: TGTGCCAGTAGTTCGGTGCACTCTGGGGCCAACGTCCTGACTTTC
CDR3 protein: CASSSVHSGANVLTF

clone size: .
D gene: TRBD2
J gene: TRBJ2-5
V gene: TRBV4-2
CDR3 DNA: TGTGCCAGCAGCCAAGGCCACCACTTACTAGCGGGAGGGGGGGAGACCCAGTACTTC
CDR3 protein: CASSQGHHLLAGGGETQYF

clone size: once
D gene: .
J gene: TRBJ2-7
V gene: TRBV19
CDR3 DNA: TGTGCCAGTAGTGCAGGGTACGCCTACGAGCAGTACTTC
CDR3 protein: CASSAGYAYEQYF

clone size: .
D gene: TRBD1
J gene: TRBJ1-5
V gene: TRBV28
CDR3 DNA: TGTGCCAGCGGTATGATCAGGGGGCGAAGTCAGCCCCAGCATTTT
CDR3 protein: CASGMIRGRSQPQHF

clone size: .
D gene: .
J gene: TRBJ1-1
V gene: TRBV4-2
CDR3 DNA: TGTGCCAGCAGCCAAGATCGAGGTCTCACTGAAGCTTTCTTT
CDR3 protein: CASSQDRGLTEAFF

clone size: .
D gene: .
J gene: TRBJ2-1
V gene: TRBV5-1
CDR3 DNA: TGCGCCAGCAGCTTGGTCGCGGACTACAATGAGCAGTTCTTC
CDR3 protein: CASSLVADYNEQFF

clone size: .
D gene: TRBD1
J gene: TRBJ2-1
V gene: TRBV5-4
CDR3 DNA: TGTGCCAGCAGCGGTGACAGGGTACACAATGAGCAGTTCTTC
CDR3 protein: CASSGDRVHNEQFF

clone size: .
D gene: TRBD2
J gene: TRBJ2-7
V gene: TRBV5-1
CDR3 DNA: TGCGCCAGCGCACCGTCTCTGAGCGGGAGCTCTTCCGAGCAGTACTTC
CDR3 protein: CASAPSLSGSSSEQYF

clone size: few
D gene: .
J gene: TRBJ2-5
V gene: TRBV4-2
CDR3 DNA: TGTGCCAGCAGCCCACCAGGGTTCACAGAGACCCAGTACTTC
CDR3 protein: CASSPPGFTETQYF

clone size: .
D gene: .
J gene: TRBJ2-7
V gene: TRBV28
CDR3 DNA: TGTGCCAGCAGTTCAAAAAAGACTGGATCCTACGAGCAGTACTTC
CDR3 protein: CASSSKKTGSYEQYF

clone size: .
D gene: TRBD2
J gene: TRBJ2-7
V gene: TRBV7-9
CDR3 DNA: TGTGCCAGCAGCCCTGCCGGGAGGGTCGCCGAGCAGTACTTC
CDR3 protein: CASSPAGRVAEQYF

clone size: .
D gene: TRBD1
J gene: TRBJ1-2
V gene: TRBV19
CDR3 DNA: TGTGCCAGTACCGTCGACAGGGGGTACTATGGCTACACCTTC
CDR3 protein: CASTVDRGYYGYTF

clone size: once
D gene: TRBD2
J gene: TRBJ2-7
V gene: TRBV25-1
CDR3 DNA: TGTGCCAGCAGGGGTAGCGGGAGACCGAACGAGCAGTACTTC
CDR3 protein: CASRGSGRPNEQYF

clone size: .
D gene: TRBD1
J gene: TRBJ2-5
V gene: TRBV7-2
CDR3 DNA: TGTGCCAGCAGCTTAGGGGGTCGGACAGGTTGGGAGACCCAGTACTTC
CDR3 protein: CASSLGGRTGWETQYF

clone size: .
D gene: TRBD1
J gene: TRBJ2-5
V gene: TRBV5-1
CDR3 DNA: TGCGCCAGCAGGAGGACAGGGGGCGCTTCGATCGAGACCCAGTACTTC
CDR3 protein: CASRRTGGASIETQYF

clone size: .
D gene: .
J gene: TRBJ1-1
V gene: TRBV30
CDR3 DNA: TGTGCCTGGAGTCTGGGGAGCATGAACACTGAAGCTTTCTTT
CDR3 protein: CAWSLGSMNTEAFF

clone size: .
D gene: .
J gene: TRBJ1-5
V gene: TRBV7-2
CDR3 DNA: TGTGCCAGCGGGTTGACACCGAGCAATCAGCCCCAGCATTTT
CDR3 protein: CASGLTPSNQPQHF

clone size: .
D gene: TRBD1
J gene: TRBJ2-1
V gene: TRBV7-3
CDR3 DNA: TGTGCCAGCAGCACAGCGGGACAGGGGGTTTCGGATGAGCAGTTCTTC
CDR3 protein: CASSTAGQGVSDEQFF

clone size: .
D gene: TRBD2
J gene: TRBJ2-7
V gene: TRBV18
CDR3 DNA: TGTGCCAGCTCACCTCTGGCTGCGGGAGATTACTACGAGCAGTACTTC
CDR3 protein: CASSPLAAGDYYEQYF

clone size: .
D gene: TRBD2
J gene: TRBJ2-7
V gene: TRBV25-1
CDR3 DNA: TGTGCCAGCAGTAAACCGGGACTAGCGGCTTACGAGCAGTACTTC
CDR3 protein: CASSKPGLAAYEQYF

clone size: .
D gene: TRBD2
J gene: TRBJ2-3
V gene: TRBV5-1
CDR3 DNA: TGCGCCAGCAGCCTAGGGACTAGCGGGAGTGCAGATACGCAGTATTTT
CDR3 protein: CASSLGTSGSADTQYF

clone size: .
D gene: .
J gene: TRBJ1-3
V gene: TRBV19
CDR3 DNA: TGTGCCAGTATTAAACAGGGAACTGGAAACACCATATATTTT
CDR3 protein: CASIKQGTGNTIYF

clone size: .
D gene: .
J gene: TRBJ1-1
V gene: TRBV5-1
CDR3 DNA: TGCGCCAGCTTACCGCAGGGCGGCACTGAAGCTTTCTTT
CDR3 protein: CASLPQGGTEAFF

clone size: .
D gene: TRBD1
J gene: TRBJ1-5
V gene: TRBV5-8
CDR3 DNA: TGTGCCAGCAGCTTGGGGAGCAGGGGGCTAGGGGATAATCAGCCCCAGCATTTT
CDR3 protein: CASSLGSRGLGDNQPQHF

clone size: .
D gene: TRBD1
J gene: TRBJ2-5
V gene: TRBV9
CDR3 DNA: TGTGCCAGCAGCATCCGACAGGGGGTGGGAGAGACCCAGTACTTC
CDR3 protein: CASSIRQGVGETQYF

clone size: .
D gene: .
J gene: TRBJ2-6
V gene: TRBV11-2
CDR3 DNA: TGTGCCAGCAGCTGGGGCGGGGCCAACGTCCTGACTTTC
CDR3 protein: CASSWGGANVLTF

clone size: .
D gene: TRBD1
J gene: TRBJ2-7
V gene: TRBV19
CDR3 DNA: TGTGCCAGTAGGGCCGGGACAGGCGCCTCCTACGAGCAGTACTTC
CDR3 protein: CASRAGTGASYEQYF

clone size: .
D gene: TRBD1
J gene: TRBJ2-7
V gene: TRBV5-1
CDR3 DNA: TGCGCCAGCAGCTTGGTGGGACAGGCAACCTACGAGCAGTACTTC
CDR3 protein: CASSLVGQATYEQYF

clone size: .
D gene: .
J gene: TRBJ2-1
V gene: TRBV28
CDR3 DNA: TGTGCCAGCAGCGTACAGGGAGTTGCCAGCGCAGCCTACAATGAGCAGTTCTTC
CDR3 protein: CASSVQGVASAAYNEQFF

clone size: .
D gene: TRBD2
J gene: TRBJ2-1
V gene: TRBV28
CDR3 DNA: TGTGCCAGCAGCCCGGGACTAGCGTACAATGAGCAGTTCTTC
CDR3 protein: CASSPGLAYNEQFF

clone size: .
D gene: TRBD1
J gene: TRBJ1-2
V gene: TRBV6-5
CDR3 DNA: TGTGCCAGCAGTTACTCGACAGGGCACCGGGATGGCTACACCTTC
CDR3 protein: CASSYSTGHRDGYTF

clone size: .
D gene: .
J gene: TRBJ1-5
V gene: TRBV12-3/TRBV12-4
CDR3 DNA: TGTGCCAGCAGCAGGGGAGATCAGCCCCAGCATTTT
CDR3 protein: CASSRGDQPQHF

clone size: .
D gene: TRBD1
J gene: TRBJ1-4
V gene: TRBV5-1
CDR3 DNA: TGCGCCAGCAGGTCCGAGACAGGGGGCGTTTTTGAAAAACTGTTTTTT
CDR3 protein: CASRSETGGVFEKLFF

clone size: .
D gene: .
J gene: TRBJ1-4
V gene: TRBV30
CDR3 DNA: TGTGCCTGGAGTGGAGGGAGGGGTTCCATTAGCGTGGCTAATGAAAAACTGTTTTTT
CDR3 protein: CAWSGGRGSISVANEKLFF